Given below is one T cell receptor (beta chain) in context. This sample is part of a study of blood T cell repertoires in COVID-19. At the level of the study: Acute and convalescent COVID-19 specimens originated in the United States, Italy and Spain. From T cells, B-cell-depleted T cells, or PBMCs came the material, which was cDNA or gDNA.

Original processing notes: Cell counts per sample came from amplifying reference gene primers. Libraries were prepared by immunoSEQ multiplex PCR; TCRdb keeps only in-frame clonotypes and omits some of them. That table supplies the V and J calls and clone size; D and trimming were determined from the DNA. The profile shows roughly 13,000 clones, 70% to 85% of them singletons. The CDR3 runs 14 residues. The chain couples TRBV21-1 to TRBJ2-4; the tabulated D call, TRBD1, remains unverified against the DNA. TRBV21-1 is recorded as a pseudogene. The source of this sequence is a woman between 45 and 60 years old with active or convalescent COVID-19. The sequenced material came from peripheral blood. The CDR3 DNA follows: TGTGCCAGCAGCAAAGTTTGGGGCGGAGACATTCAGTACTTC. Translated, it gives CASSKVWGGDIQYF.